These 28 T cell receptor beta chains share one sample of origin, sequenced in a study of vaccination effects on CD4 cells after COVID-19. Their antigens are not known. The culture ran for roughly 10 days before CD4+ T cells were isolated. Clones were read by immunoSEQ multiplex PCR, and TCRdb kept only the in-frame ones, dropping some. The sample lists around 60,000 clones; 65% to 80% were seen once. The sample here was CD4+ T cells from PBMCs cultured without peptide, taken before COVID-19 vaccination. Receptors were obtained from a human donor who received a COVID-19 vaccine.

This chain uses TRBV18 with TRBJ2-4, with D possibly matching TRBD2 (6 bases). There are 14 residues in the CDR3. Trimming removed 8 bases from V and 0 bases from J, with 11 bases in between. The V gene's germline CDR1 is KGHSH and CDR2 LQKENI. The CDR3 DNA reads TGTGCCAGCGTGGAGGGGCTAGCCAAAAACATTCAGTACTTC. This codes for CASVEGLAKNIQYF.

This clone has a single count. This chain joins TRBV14 and TRBJ1-2; D gene uncertain. The V end lost 4 bases, the J end lost 4 bases, and 13 bases lay between the germline ends. The CDR3 consists of 14 residues. Germline CDR1 is SGHDN and CDR2 is FVKESK. CDR3 in DNA: TGTGCCAGCAGCCCAAGGGTTACCCTCTATGGCTACACCTTC. Protein: CASSPRVTLYGYTF.

The chain combines TRBV19 with TRBJ1-1; D gene unclear. The ends were cut back, 2 bases at V and 4 bases at J, with 8 bases in the middle. Germline V gives CDR1 LNHDA, CDR2 SQIVND (reference sequence). There are 13 residues in the CDR3. The CDR3, as DNA: TGTGCCAGTAGTATATCGGACCGCACTGAAGCTTTCTTT. It specifies CASSISDRTEAFF.

The gene calls are TRBV5-1 and TRBJ1-3; weak D call: TRBD1 (5 bases). Trimming left V 0 bases short and J 3 bases short, with 13 bases between. CDR3 size: 16 residues. Germline values: CDR1 SGHRS, CDR2 YFSETQ. In DNA form, the CDR3 reads TGCGCCAGCAGCTTGGTGTCAGGGTCCGTTGGAAACACCATATATTTT. Protein product: CASSLVSGSVGNTIYF.

This clone was seen only a few times. The chain recombines TRBV20-1 with TRBJ2-7; TRBD1 matches at 10 bases. From germline, CDR1 is DFQATT and CDR2 SNEGSKA (reference sequence). This CDR3 is 15 amino acids long. J gave up 2 bases and V 3 bases, and 7 bases lay outside the gene matches. The CDR3 here is CSASPGGTGAYEQYV. The CDR3 coding sequence is TGCAGTGCTAGTCCCGGGGGGACAGGGGCCTACGAGCAGTACGTC.

The chain employs TRBV7-2 and TRBJ2-5; weak D call: TRBD2 (6 bases). Deletions cut 7 bases from V and 1 base from J, with 7 bases between. Germline loops: CDR1 SGHTA, CDR2 FQGNSA. The CDR3 is 12 residues long. The CDR3 region has the DNA TGTGCCAGCACCGGGAGCCAAGAGACCCAGTACTTC. Its protein is CASTGSQETQYF.

The J gene is TRBJ1-4, the V gene TRBV30, with D tentatively TRBD1 (5 bases). Trimming stripped 0 bases from V and 0 bases from J, with 11 bases between. This CDR3 comprises 16 residues. The germline V gene encodes CDR1 GTSNPN and CDR2 SVGIG (reference sequence). The CDR3 loop is CAWSVSQGPTNEKLFF. The DNA of the CDR3 is TGTGCCTGGAGTGTAAGCCAGGGACCAACTAATGAAAAACTGTTTTTT.

Only one count was recorded for this clone. This chain joins TRBV10-3 and TRBJ2-3, with D perhaps TRBD1 (5 bases). Deletions cut 4 bases from V and 2 bases from J, with 13 bases between. Germline V gene lookup returns CDR1 ENHRY and CDR2 SYGVKD. This CDR3 has 15 amino acids. The CDR3 protein is CAISAGQGTTDTQYF. The CDR3 bases are TGTGCCATCAGTGCCGGTCAGGGAACCACAGATACGCAGTATTTT.

This clone has just one count. The chain has TRBV10-1 and TRBJ2-7; no firm D call. The germline CDR1 and CDR2 sequences are WNHNN and SYGVQD (reference sequence). This CDR3 region has 13 residues. V lost 3 bases and J lost 2, with 8 bases in between. In DNA, the CDR3 is TGCGCCAGCAGTGAAGAACTTCCCTACGAGCAGTACGTC. It codes for CASSEELPYEQYV.

The gene calls are TRBV28 and TRBJ1-2, with D perhaps TRBD1 (6 bases). Germline CDR1 MDHEN, CDR2 SYDVKM. Trimming shortened V by 1 base and J by 2 bases, and 11 bases separated the two germline ends. CDR3 length: 15 residues. The CDR3 DNA reads as TGTGCCAGCAGTTTATCCGGCCAGGGGAACTATGGCTACACCTTC. It encodes CASSLSGQGNYGYTF.

Only one count was recorded for this clone. The gene calls are TRBV6-2 or TRBV6-3 and TRBJ2-5, with D possibly matching TRBD1 (5 bases). The germline CDR1 and CDR2 sequences are MNHEY and SVGEGT. The CDR3 is 13 residues long. V shed 6 bases and J shed 1 base, with 9 bases lying between them. The CDR3 sequence: CASSDRRQETQYF. CDR3 in DNA: TGTGCCAGCAGCGACAGACGCCAAGAGACCCAGTACTTC.

The J gene is TRBJ1-4, the V gene TRBV9; D is ambiguous. CDR3 length: 14 amino acids. Germline-derived CDR1 and CDR2 are SGDLS and YYNGEE. Trimming removed 4 bases from V and 3 bases from J, with 10 bases in between. Here the CDR3 reads CASSPGGSNEKLFF. The CDR3 region has the DNA TGTGCCAGCAGCCCCGGTGGATCTAATGAAAAACTGTTTTTT.

This clone was seen just once. The chain employs TRBV7-3 and TRBJ2-1; 7 bases are a match to TRBD1. V shed 5 bases, J shed 4 bases, and the junction held 8 bases outside the gene matches. The CDR3 contains 15 residues. The V gene's germline CDR1 is SGHTA and CDR2 FQGTGA. The CDR3 DNA follows: TGTGCCAGCAGCCAGAACCGGGACAGTTACAATGAGCAGTTCTTC. It translates to CASSQNRDSYNEQFF.

The chain employs TRBV5-4 and TRBJ2-5, with D unclear. V lost 2 bases and J 2 bases, leaving 7 bases between the germline ends. This CDR3 spans 13 amino acids. Per the germline V gene, CDR1 is SGHNT and CDR2 is YYREEE (reference sequence). CDR3 nucleotides: TGTGCCAGCAGCTTTACGGTACAAGAGACCCAGTACTTC. This codes for CASSFTVQETQYF.

A single count supports this clone. V usage is TRBV12-3 or TRBV12-4 and J usage is TRBJ1-3; D unresolved. The V and J ends lost 9 bases and 0 bases respectively, with 6 bases between them. This CDR3 contains 12 residues. The CDR3, as DNA: TGTGCCAGTGTTACCTCTGGAAACACCATATATTTT. It codes for CASVTSGNTIYF.

The chain joins TRBV10-3 to TRBJ1-2; tentative D call: TRBD1 (5 bases). Germline CDR1 ENHRY, CDR2 SYGVKD. V was clipped by 0 bases and J by 6 bases, with 14 bases between them. CDR3 length: 15 amino acids. The DNA of the CDR3 is TGTGCCATCAGTGAGTCTGTGGGGCCCTCGCATGGCTACACCTTC. Protein: CAISESVGPSHGYTF.

The chain joins TRBV6-5 to TRBJ2-5; the match to TRBD2 covers 9 bases. The CDR3 extends over 14 amino acids. V lost 8 bases to trimming and J lost 1 base; unmatched junction nucleotides: 5. The germline CDR1 and CDR2 sequences are MNHEY and SVGAGI. The CDR3 DNA sequence: TGTGCCAGCGTCGGTAGCGGGGGCCAAGAGACCCAGTACTTC. Amino acids: CASVGSGGQETQYF.

This clone came up a few times. The rearrangement uses TRBV7-2 and TRBJ1-1; D is possibly TRBD1 (5 bases). The CDR3 runs to 15 residues. V lost 5 bases, J lost 4 bases, and 17 bases lay in between. Germline V gene sequence: CDR1 SGHTA, CDR2 FQGNSA. The CDR3 loop is CASSLTGGGSTEAFF. The CDR3 coding sequence is TGTGCCAGCAGCCTTACCGGGGGAGGGAGCACTGAAGCTTTCTTT. Supplemented by reference TRBV7-2 and TRBJ1-1, the full variable domain reads GAGVSQSPSNKVTEKGKDVELRCDPISGHTALYWYRQSLGQGLEFLIYFQGNSAPDKSGLPSDRFSAERTGGSVSTLTIQRTQQEDSAVYLCASSLTGGGSTEAFFGQGTRLTVV.

V and J are TRBV6-6 and TRBJ2-3; TRBD2 might be the D (6 bases). The CDR3 runs to 14 residues. The ends were cut back, 5 bases at V and 0 bases at J, with 9 bases in the middle. Germline CDR1 MNHNY, CDR2 SVGAGI (reference sequence). The CDR3 region is CASSPSGSTDTQYF. CDR3 sequence (DNA): TGTGCCAGCAGTCCAAGCGGGAGCACAGATACGCAGTATTTT.

The table lists this clone with a few counts. This chain uses TRBV5-1 with TRBJ1-2; perhaps TRBD1 as D (5 bases). Germline V lookup: CDR1 SGHRS, CDR2 YFSETQ. V shed 0 bases and J shed 1 base, with 10 bases lying between them. The CDR3 loop spans 15 amino acids. The CDR3 sequence: CASSLDPGNNYGYTF. In nucleotides, the CDR3 is TGCGCCAGCAGCTTGGATCCAGGGAATAACTATGGCTACACCTTC.

This clone was recorded a few times. The chain joins TRBV28 to TRBJ1-2, with D unresolved. Looked up from germline, CDR1 is MDHEN and CDR2 is SYDVKM. V lost 2 bases, J lost 4 bases, and 8 bases lay in between. This CDR3 contains 13 residues. CDR3 nucleotides: TGTGCCAGCAGTTTAGGACCAGCCTATGGCTACACCTTC. Protein sequence: CASSLGPAYGYTF.

This clone was detected a few times. The chain employs TRBV2 and TRBJ1-6; 9 nucleotides match TRBD1. The V gene end was trimmed by 6 bases and the J gene end by 5 bases; junction bases not matched to a gene: 2. CDR1 and CDR2 from the germline V gene are SNHLY and FYNNEI. This CDR3 is built from 14 residues. Here the CDR3 reads CASRGQGDNSPLHF. The CDR3 DNA reads TGTGCCAGCAGGGGACAGGGTGATAATTCACCCCTCCACTTT.

The chain is built from TRBV4-1 and TRBJ2-2; D possibly uses TRBD1 or TRBD2 (5 bases each). CDR3 length: 15 amino acids. Trimming cost V 0 bases and J 0 bases, with 5 bases left between them. The germline V gene encodes CDR1 MGHRA and CDR2 YSYEKL. The CDR3 nucleotides are TGCGCCAGCAGCCAAGAGGGACCGAACACCGGGGAGCTGTTTTTT. Translated: CASSQEGPNTGELFF.

The V gene is TRBV5-4, the J gene TRBJ1-2, with D possibly matching TRBD1 (5 bases). The V end was cut by 4 bases, the J end by 4 bases, with 11 bases between. Germline V gene sequence: CDR1 SGHNT, CDR2 YYREEE (reference sequence). The CDR3 totals 13 residues. In DNA, the CDR3 is TGTGCCAGCAGCCACGACAGTAGCTATGGCTACACCTTC. Amino acids: CASSHDSSYGYTF.

The chain carries TRBV6-6 and TRBJ1-4; D remains unclear. Trimming cost V 5 bases and J 6 bases, with 10 bases left between them. Germline V lookup: CDR1 MNHNY, CDR2 SVGAGI (reference sequence). This CDR3 has 13 residues. CDR3 nucleotides: TGTGCCAGCAGTCCACAGACTTATGAAAAACTGTTTTTT. The encoded protein is CASSPQTYEKLFF.

The chain links TRBV11-2 to TRBJ1-1, with 7 nucleotides matching TRBD1. Germline CDR1 and CDR2: SGHAT and FQNNGV. The CDR3 sequence is 15 residues long. The ends lost 2 bases at V and 4 bases at J; junction bases unmatched: 7. Here the CDR3 DNA reads TGTGCCAGCAGCTTAAATTCAGGGGGGCGCACTGAAGCTTTCTTT. This codes for CASSLNSGGRTEAFF.

This chain joins TRBV4-2 and TRBJ2-3; maybe TRBD1 (6 bases). CDR1 and CDR2 (germline): LGHNA, YNFKEQ. Trimming took 5 bases from V and 5 from J, leaving 11 bases between them. The CDR3 has 13 residues. The CDR3 nucleotides are TGTGCCAGCAGCACAGGGCTGAGAGATACGCAGTATTTT. Translated: CASSTGLRDTQYF.

This chain uses TRBV2 with TRBJ1-6; TRBD1 aligns across 7 bases. The V segment lost 5 bases and the J segment 7 bases; nucleotides outside the gene matches: 11. CDR3 length equals 16 residues. Germline-derived CDR1 and CDR2 are SNHLY and FYNNEI. The CDR3 coding sequence is TGTGCCAGCAGTCCTAGGGACAGAGAGTCGAATTCACCCCTCCACTTT. This encodes CASSPRDRESNSPLHF.